The 31 T cell receptor beta chains given below trace back to one sample, sequenced in a study of T cell repertoires in cytomegalovirus infection. No cognate antigen is known for these TCRs. TCRdb re-analysed the reads in MiXCR, keeping a single row per CDR3 protein. The sample carries about 34,000 distinct CDR3 sequences, approximately 52% recorded once. Source: CD8+ T cells from cultured PBMCs, taken from culture after CMV antigen stimulation. The receptors shown here come from a human donor in good health (CMV status not recorded). Some clones in this sample may be carry-over from other donors' samples.

This chain joins TRBV27 and TRBJ1-1; TRBD1 matches 8 bases. The CDR3 is 12 amino acids. V gave up 4 bases and J gave up 11 bases; unmatched junction bases: 6. Germline CDR1 is MNHEY and CDR2 is SMNVEV (reference sequence). This chain's CDR3 is CASSSLTGDAFF. The CDR3 nucleotides are TGTGCCAGCAGTTCCTTGACAGGGGATGCTTTCTTT.

The V gene is TRBV12-3 or TRBV12-4, the J gene TRBJ2-7; TRBD2 agrees at 10 bases. The CDR3 runs 15 residues. V trimming: 4 bases; J trimming: 0 bases; junction bases outside the gene matches: 3. Written as DNA, the CDR3 is TGTGCCAGCAGTTCCTCTAGCGGGGGCTCCTACGAGCAGTACTTC. Residues: CASSSSSGGSYEQYF.

J is TRBJ2-3 and V is TRBV7-9, with 7 bases matching TRBD2. Germline CDR1 reads SEHNR; CDR2 reads FQNEAQ (reference sequence). There are 15 residues in the CDR3. After removal of 6 bases from V and 0 bases from J, the junction contained 6 bases not matched to a gene. The CDR3 reads CASSLLAVSTDTQYF. The DNA for the CDR3 is TGTGCCAGCAGTCTTCTAGCGGTCAGCACAGATACGCAGTATTTT.

This clonotype was observed a few times. The chain is built from TRBV20-1 and TRBJ1-1; D is ambiguous. There are 12 residues in the CDR3. Germline V gene lookup returns CDR1 DFQATT and CDR2 SNEGSKA (reference sequence). V dropped 5 bases and J dropped 4 bases, with 11 bases sitting between them. CDR3 nucleotide sequence: TGCAGTGCTCAAAAGGAGGGCACTGAAGCTTTCTTT. It codes for CSAQKEGTEAFF.

This chain joins TRBV12-3 or TRBV12-4 and TRBJ1-5; TRBD1 aligns across 8 bases. The CDR3 consists of 17 residues. V dropped 8 bases and J dropped 3; count of bases not matched to a gene: 15. The CDR3 DNA reads TGTGCCAGCGGGAGGACAGGGCTCCCTACCCTCAATCAGCCCCAGCATTTT. Translation: CASGRTGLPTLNQPQHF.

This clonotype was detected once. V and J are TRBV27 and TRBJ2-7; TRBD1 matches 9 bases. This CDR3 is 15 amino acids long. V was pared by 3 bases and J by 7 bases, with 10 bases of the junction left unmatched. CDR1 and CDR2 from the germline V gene are MNHEY and SMNVEV (reference sequence). The CDR3 bases are TGTGCCAGCAGTTTTATGACAGGGGGTTCGGGTGAGCAGTACTTC. As protein: CASSFMTGGSGEQYF.

V and J are TRBV11-2 and TRBJ2-7; D uncertain. The CDR3 consists of 14 residues. Germline V gene data show CDR1 as SGHAT and CDR2 as FQNNGV. The V end was cut by 5 bases, the J end by 3 bases, with 14 bases between. CDR3 sequence: CASSALIGGYEQYF. The DNA of the CDR3 is TGTGCCAGCAGCGCCCTTATAGGCGGCTACGAGCAGTACTTC.

The chain employs TRBV28 and TRBJ1-1; TRBD1 matches at 7 bases. The V gene's germline CDR1 is MDHEN and CDR2 SYDVKM. The V segment lost 1 base and the J segment 1 base; nucleotides outside the gene matches: 9. The CDR3 has 17 residues. The CDR3 bases are TGTGCCAGCAGTTTATCACCCAACGACAGGGCGAACACTGAAGCTTTCTTT. Translated: CASSLSPNDRANTEAFF. The variable domain in full, with the rest retrieved from reference TRBV28 and TRBJ1-1, is DVKVTQSSRYLVKRTGEKVFLECVQDMDHENMFWYRQDPGLGLRLIYFSYDVKMKEKGDIPEGYSVSREKKERFSLILESASTNQTSMYLCASSLSPNDRANTEAFFGQGTRLTVV.

In its sample, this clonotype was seen a few times. The J gene is TRBJ2-1, the V gene TRBV7-8, with TRBD2 matching over 13 bases. This CDR3 is 17 amino acids long. V dropped 2 bases and J dropped 4; count of bases not matched to a gene: 5. Germline V gene sequence: CDR1 SGHVS, CDR2 FQNEAQ. The CDR3 DNA follows: TGTGCCAGCAGCTTAAGGGGACTAGCGGGAATTTACAATGAGCAGTTCTTC. It specifies CASSLRGLAGIYNEQFF.

The chain carries TRBV5-1 and TRBJ1-1; D not certain. CDR3 length: 12 amino acids. Per germline, CDR1 SGHRS and CDR2 YFSETQ. The V gene lost 3 bases and the J gene lost 7 bases, with 10 bases spanning the gap. In nucleotides, the CDR3 is TGCGCCAGCAGCTCGTCGGGAAGTGAAGCTTTCTTT. It is translated as CASSSSGSEAFF.

The chain links TRBV7-9 to TRBJ1-4; D unresolved. Germline V CDR1 and CDR2: SEHNR, FQNEAQ (reference sequence). The CDR3 totals 16 residues. V lost 5 bases and J lost 0, with 13 bases in between. The CDR3 coding sequence is TGTGCCAGCAGCCAAACGAACACTGCAACTAATGAAAAACTGTTTTTT. Its translation is CASSQTNTATNEKLFF.

This clonotype was counted between two and nine times. V gene TRBV19 combines with J gene TRBJ1-2; no definite D call. CDR1 and CDR2 from the germline V gene are LNHDA and SQIVND (reference sequence). The CDR3 totals 15 residues. V was pared by 4 bases and J by 2 bases, with 14 bases between. The CDR3 DNA reads TGTGCCAGTAGTACTTACCGGACGGGGAACTATGGCTACACCTTC. The encoded protein is CASSTYRTGNYGYTF.

The chain uses TRBV11-2 and TRBJ2-3; D may be TRBD2 (5 bases). V lost 1 base, J lost 5 bases, and 19 bases lay in between. Looked up from germline, CDR1 is SGHAT and CDR2 is FQNNGV. The CDR3 length is 17 residues. This CDR3 is CASSLGATRPGRDTQYF. Written as DNA, the CDR3 is TGTGCCAGCAGCTTAGGGGCTACCCGTCCGGGGAGAGATACGCAGTATTTT.

The table lists this clonotype with a few counts. This sequence joins TRBV27 and TRBJ2-1, with TRBD2 matching 8 bases. The germline V gene encodes CDR1 MNHEY and CDR2 SMNVEV (reference sequence). Trimming took 6 bases from V and 3 from J; bases not matched to a gene: 1. This CDR3 region has 13 residues. The CDR3: CASSRGGYNEQFF. CDR3 coding DNA: TGTGCCAGCAGCCGGGGGGGCTACAATGAGCAGTTCTTC.

The rearrangement joins TRBV28 to TRBJ2-1, with D maybe TRBD2 (6 bases). The CDR3 is 14 residues long. The V end lost 5 bases, the J end lost 4 bases, and 12 bases lay between the germline ends. Germline CDR1 reads MDHEN; CDR2 reads SYDVKM. The CDR3 nucleotides are TGTGCCAGCAGTCATAGCGGATCATACAATGAGCAGTTCTTC. Its translation: CASSHSGSYNEQFF.

The chain couples TRBV28 to TRBJ2-1, with 7 positions matching TRBD1. This CDR3 has 15 amino acids. J lost 0 bases, V lost 7 bases, and 6 bases had no gene match. Germline V gene data show CDR1 as MDHEN and CDR2 as SYDVKM. CDR3 sequence: CASTTRGSSYNEQFF. DNA of the CDR3: TGTGCCAGCACAACCAGGGGGAGCTCCTACAATGAGCAGTTCTTC.

This clonotype appeared once. V gene TRBV7-8 combines with J gene TRBJ2-2; D perhaps matches TRBD1 (6 bases). The CDR3 consists of 19 residues. The V end was cut by 4 bases, the J end by 0 bases, with 21 bases between. Germline values: CDR1 SGHVS, CDR2 FQNEAQ. The CDR3 DNA reads as TGTGCCAGCAGCTCCCCCCAGACAGGCGAGACCACGAACACCGGGGAGCTGTTTTTT. Amino acids: CASSSPQTGETTNTGELFF.

The chain is built from TRBV4-1 and TRBJ2-3; 10 bases fit TRBD2. Germline V lookup: CDR1 MGHRA, CDR2 YSYEKL. This CDR3 is 19 amino acids long. Trimming removed 4 bases from V and 4 bases from J; junction bases left unmatched: 17. CDR3 residues: CASSPTPGAASGRADTQYF. In nucleotides, the CDR3 is TGCGCCAGCAGCCCTACGCCGGGGGCGGCTAGCGGGAGAGCAGATACGCAGTATTTT.

This clonotype was seen just once. The genes are TRBV7-9 and TRBJ1-2; 7 bases agree with TRBD1. Unmatched junction bases numbered 11, after V lost 5 bases and J lost 5 bases. The germline gives CDR1 SEHNR, CDR2 FQNEAQ (reference sequence). The length of the CDR3 is 15 residues. The CDR3 reads CASSHIIGTAYGYTF. The CDR3 DNA is TGTGCCAGCAGCCATATAATCGGGACAGCTTATGGCTACACCTTC.

The chain employs TRBV4-1 and TRBJ2-7; TRBD2 matches at 7 bases. The J segment lost 1 base and the V segment lost 1 base, leaving 4 bases of the junction unmatched. This CDR3 region has 15 residues. The V gene's germline CDR1 is MGHRA and CDR2 YSYEKL. The CDR3 DNA reads TGCGCCAGCAGCCAAGTTGGGGGGGGATCCTACGAGCAGTACTTC. Protein: CASSQVGGGSYEQYF.

This clonotype was seen a single time. The V gene is TRBV6-6, the J gene TRBJ1-2; 8 bases are shared with TRBD1. CDR3 size: 11 residues. Germline loops: CDR1 MNHNY, CDR2 SVGAGI (reference sequence). Losses at the gene ends were 4 bases for V and 10 bases for J; bases not matched to a gene: 2. CDR3 residues: CASSWTGTYTF. The CDR3 nucleotides are TGTGCCAGCAGTTGGACAGGGACCTACACCTTC.

The V call is TRBV6-8, the J call TRBJ2-7; 12 nucleotides line up with TRBD1. In germline, CDR1 is MNHGY, CDR2 SAAAGT. CDR3 length: 13 amino acids. Germline trimming cut 7 bases from V and 7 bases from J; bases unmatched to any gene: 5. The CDR3 nucleotides read TGTGCCAGCACGGGACAGGGGGCTAATGAGCAGTACTTC. Translation gives CASTGQGANEQYF.

The chain employs TRBV7-8 and TRBJ2-3; 10 bases match TRBD2. The CDR3 runs 16 residues. V gave up 1 base and J gave up 0 bases; unmatched junction bases: 1. CDR1 and CDR2 (germline): SGHVS, FQNEAQ. DNA of the CDR3: TGTGCCAGCAGCTTAGAACTAGCGGGGAGCACAGATACGCAGTATTTT. Translated: CASSLELAGSTDTQYF.

This clonotype was counted only a few times. The gene calls are TRBV7-6 and TRBJ2-1, with 9 bases matching TRBD2. Germline lookup yields CDR1 SGHVS and CDR2 FNYEAQ. CDR3 length equals 17 residues. V trimming: 1 base; J trimming: 0 bases; junction bases outside the gene matches: 4. The CDR3 loop reads CASSLGTSEYSYNEQFF. The DNA for the CDR3 is TGTGCCAGCAGCTTAGGGACTAGCGAATACTCCTACAATGAGCAGTTCTTC.

This rearrangement joins TRBV7-4 to TRBJ2-5, with 7 bases matching TRBD2. The CDR3 loop spans 18 amino acids. In germline, CDR1 is SGHVT, CDR2 SQSDAQ. The J segment lost 2 bases and the V segment lost 0 bases, leaving 12 bases of the junction unmatched. The CDR3 nucleotides are TGTGCCAGCAGCTTAGCCCACATACTCACTAGCGCACAAGAGACCCAGTACTTC. This sequence encodes CASSLAHILTSAQETQYF.

V and J are TRBV10-3 and TRBJ2-3; 13 nucleotides align to TRBD2. The CDR3 totals 19 residues. CDR1 is ENHRY and CDR2 is SYGVKD in the germline V gene. J gave up 1 base and V 4 bases, and 11 bases lay outside the gene matches. CDR3 region: CAISVFGLAGARGTDTQYF. The DNA of the CDR3 is TGTGCCATCAGTGTTTTCGGACTAGCGGGAGCGAGGGGCACAGATACGCAGTATTTT.

This clonotype was counted between two and nine times. V and J are TRBV6-2 or TRBV6-3 and TRBJ2-1; D may correspond to TRBD1 or TRBD2 (6 bases each). There are 12 residues in the CDR3. Germline assignment: CDR1 MNHEY and CDR2 SVGEGT. Trimming left V 7 bases short and J 7 bases short, with 11 bases between. The CDR3 spells CASMRGANEQFF. The CDR3 nucleotides are TGTGCCAGCATGAGGGGGGCAAATGAGCAGTTCTTC.

The V and J genes are TRBV12-5 and TRBJ2-7; D remains ambiguous. Germline CDR1 is LGHNT and CDR2 is FRNRAP. V was trimmed by 0 bases and J by 0 bases, leaving 0 bases between them. The CDR3 is 12 amino acids. CDR3 nucleotides: TGTGCTAGTGGTTTGGTCTCCTACGAGCAGTACTTC. Encoded protein: CASGLVSYEQYF.

This clonotype was detected once. The chain links TRBV19 to TRBJ1-1, with D uncertain. Trimming left V 3 bases short and J 0 bases short, with 11 bases between. The length of the CDR3 is 15 residues. Germline-derived CDR1 and CDR2 are LNHDA and SQIVND (reference sequence). The chain's CDR3 is CASSIEGDMNTEAFF. CDR3 bases: TGTGCCAGTAGTATCGAGGGTGACATGAACACTGAAGCTTTCTTT.

This CDR3 reads CASNRGGGHYEQYF. CDR3 in DNA: TGTGCCAGCAACCGTGGTGGGGGTCACTACGAGCAGTACTTC. The rearrangement uses TRBV7-3 and TRBJ2-7, with D perhaps matching TRBD1 or TRBD2 (5 bases each). CDR1 and CDR2 (germline): SGHTA, FQGTGA. V dropped 7 bases and J dropped 3 bases, with 16 bases sitting between them. The CDR3 contains 14 residues.

This chain joins TRBV28 and TRBJ2-1; 9 bases are a match to TRBD1. CDR1 and CDR2 (germline): MDHEN, SYDVKM. The J segment lost 2 bases and the V segment lost 3 bases, leaving 2 bases of the junction unmatched. The CDR3 sequence is 15 residues long. The CDR3 coding sequence is TGTGCCAGCAGTTTTCGGACAGGGGCCTACAATGAGCAGTTCTTC. Translation gives CASSFRTGAYNEQFF.